The 8 T cell receptor beta chains in this list originate from one sample, sequenced in a study of radiation and T cells in renal cell carcinoma. Time point given: blood 2 weeks post-SBRT. Treatment described: 15 Gy SBRT to primary tumor, nephrectomy 4 weeks later. Method: immunoSEQ multiplex PCR; TCRdb's copy keeps in-frame clones and lacks some. The repertoire holds 65,000 to 80,000 clones, with approximately 86% as singletons. The sample was blood, taken from a patient whose treatment included radiotherapy and nephrectomy. Receptors were obtained from a woman aged 45 to 65 with renal cell carcinoma.

The chain's CDR3 is CASIASSGGDTQYF. CDR3 bases: TGCGCCAGCATCGCCTCTAGCGGAGGGGATACGCAGTATTTT. This chain uses TRBV5-1 with TRBJ2-3, with 7 bases lining up with TRBD2. With V trimmed by 6 bases and J by 6 bases, 10 bases remained unmatched. CDR3 length: 14 amino acids. CDR1 and CDR2 from the germline V gene are SGHRS and YFSETQ.

J is TRBJ2-7 and V is TRBV19; D unresolved. V dropped 4 bases and J dropped 5 bases, with 12 bases sitting between them. The CDR3 sequence is 13 residues long. CDR1 and CDR2 (germline): LNHDA, SQIVND (reference sequence). The CDR3 loop reads CASSTWVGNEQYF. The CDR3, as DNA: TGTGCCAGTAGTACGTGGGTAGGCAACGAGCAGTACTTC.

The chain links TRBV18 to TRBJ2-7, with 11 bases aligning to TRBD2. J was trimmed by 0 bases and V by 2 bases; bases with no gene match: 0. The CDR3 runs to 15 residues. From germline, CDR1 is KGHSH and CDR2 LQKENI. In DNA form, the CDR3 reads TGTGCCAGCTCACCAGGGACTAGCGGCTCCTACGAGCAGTACTTC. Translation: CASSPGTSGSYEQYF.

V and J are TRBV5-1 and TRBJ2-7; 8 positions match TRBD1. V lost 2 bases, J lost 6 bases, and 7 bases stayed unmatched. CDR1 and CDR2 from the germline V gene are SGHRS and YFSETQ. The length of the CDR3 is 14 residues. The CDR3 protein is CASSFTQGASEQYF. The CDR3 region has the DNA TGCGCCAGCAGCTTTACTCAGGGGGCCAGCGAGCAGTACTTC.

The chain combines TRBV5-6 with TRBJ2-7, with D tentatively TRBD2 (5 bases). The CDR3 is made up of 14 amino acids. CDR1 and CDR2 (germline): SGHDT, YYEEEE. V was trimmed by 0 bases and J by 2 bases, leaving 9 bases between them. The CDR3 nucleotides read TGTGCCAGCAGCTTGGGGTACGGGGCCTACGAGCAGTACTTC. Amino acid sequence: CASSLGYGAYEQYF. Filled out from reference TRBV5-6 and TRBJ2-7, the complete variable domain reads DAGVTQSPTHLIKTRGQQVTLRCSPKSGHDTVSWYQQALGQGPQFIFQYYEEEERQRGNFPDRFSGHQFPNYSSELNVNALLLGDSALYLCASSLGYGAYEQYFGPGTRLTVT.

The sample holds one count of this clone. The chain has TRBV5-4 and TRBJ2-7, with 7 bases aligning to TRBD1. The germline CDR1 and CDR2 sequences are SGHNT and YYREEE (reference sequence). This CDR3 is 14 amino acids long. V lost 0 bases, J lost 6 bases, and 6 bases stayed unmatched. CDR3 DNA sequence: TGTGCCAGCAGCTTGGGACAGGGATCGGGCGAGCAGTACTTC. It translates to CASSLGQGSGEQYF.

This chain links TRBV30 with TRBJ1-4; D not certain. The V end was cut by 6 bases, the J end by 6 bases, with 5 bases between. The CDR3 contains 10 residues. CDR1 and CDR2 (germline): GTSNPN, SVGIG (reference sequence). CDR3 sequence (DNA): TGTGCCTGTTGGCATGAAAAACTGTTTTTT. Residues: CACWHEKLFF. The full variable domain, its missing parts supplied by reference TRBV30 and TRBJ1-4, is SQTIHQWPATLVQPVGSPLSLECTVEGTSNPNLYWYRQAAGRGLQLLFYSVGIGQISSEVPQNLSASRPQDRQFILSSKKLLLSDSGFYLCACWHEKLFFGSGTQLSVL.

V usage is TRBV29-1 and J usage is TRBJ1-2; D gene uncertain. The CDR3 has 13 residues. Trimming pared 3 bases from V and 2 bases from J, leaving 10 bases between. Germline values: CDR1 SQVTM, CDR2 ANQGSEA. The CDR3: CSVDPGNNYGYTF. DNA for the CDR3: TGCAGCGTTGATCCGGGGAACAACTATGGCTACACCTTC. The full variable domain, completed using reference TRBV29-1 and TRBJ1-2, is SAVISQKPSRDICQRGTSLTIQCQVDSQVTMMFWYRQQPGQSLTLIATANQGSEATYESGFVIDKFPISRPNLTFSTLTVSNMSPEDSSIYLCSVDPGNNYGYTFGSGTRLTVV.